The rows below give T cell receptor beta chains drawn from one sample of a study of blood T cell repertoires in COVID-19. The data were produced by immunoSEQ multiplex PCR, yet TCRdb's version contains in-frame clones alone and is incomplete. Here the sample spans approximately 50,000 clones, over 80% being singletons. The material sequenced was peripheral blood. These receptors originate from a human donor in a cohort sampled during active COVID-19. The CDR3 runs from the conserved cysteine through the conserved F or W. The D gene is left open where the match is weak. Only part of the rows carry a size: once, few, many, or a class if the clone is expanded.

>NA|few|TRBJ1-2|TRBV5-6
CASSTRQQIYGYTF
TGTGCCAGCAGCACCCGACAGCAAATCTATGGCTACACCTTC
>NA|NA|TRBJ1-2|TRBV12-3/TRBV12-4
CASSLPQNYGYTF
TGTGCCAGCAGTTTACCACAAAACTATGGCTACACCTTC
>TRBD2|NA|TRBJ2-1|TRBV19
CASSPTSRNEQFF
TGTGCCAGTAGTCCGACTAGCAGGAATGAGCAGTTCTTC
>TRBD1|NA|TRBJ2-7|TRBV27
CASSRERGREQYF
TGTGCCAGCAGTCGGGAAAGGGGGCGCGAGCAGTACTTC
>TRBD1|once|TRBJ2-5|TRBV28
CASSSLLGAGQGIQETQYF
TGTGCCAGCAGTTCTTTATTGGGAGCGGGACAGGGTATACAAGAGACCCAGTACTTC
>TRBD2|NA|TRBJ2-2|TRBV7-2
CASSLAPSGRNTGELFF
TGTGCCAGCAGCTTAGCGCCTAGCGGGAGGAACACCGGGGAGCTGTTTTTT
>TRBD2|NA|TRBJ2-7|TRBV7-6
CASSYRTSGRAGVAYEQYF
TGTGCCAGCAGCTACCGGACTAGCGGGAGGGCCGGGGTCGCCTACGAGCAGTACTTC
>NA|NA|TRBJ2-2|TRBV7-2
CASSLPVGGTGELFF
TGTGCCAGCAGCCTACCAGTGGGAGGCACCGGGGAGCTGTTTTTT
>TRBD1|NA|TRBJ1-4|TRBV5-6
CASGDRNVEKLFF
TGTGCCAGCGGGGACAGGAATGTGGAAAAACTGTTTTTT
>NA|NA|TRBJ2-5|TRBV18
CASSPDRKETQYF
TGTGCCAGCTCACCAGACAGAAAAGAGACCCAGTACTTC
>NA|NA|TRBJ1-2|TRBV15
CATSRDRGLYYGYTF
TGTGCCACCAGCAGAGATCGTGGGCTGTACTATGGCTACACCTTC
>TRBD1|once|TRBJ2-7|TRBV18
CASSPQQGLHPYEQYF
TGTGCCAGCTCACCCCAACAGGGGTTACACCCCTACGAGCAGTACTTC
>NA|NA|TRBJ2-2|TRBV7-9
CASSYTTGQRTSVRELFF
TGTGCCAGCAGCTACACCACGGGACAACGGACTAGTGTGCGGGAGCTGTTTTTT
>TRBD2|NA|TRBJ2-1|TRBV6-1
CASSAQAGGPYNEQFF
TGTGCCAGCAGTGCCCAGGCGGGGGGCCCCTACAATGAGCAGTTCTTC
>NA|NA|TRBJ1-6|TRBV9
CASSVGESSYNSPLHF
TGTGCCAGCAGCGTAGGAGAGAGCTCCTATAATTCACCCCTCCACTTT
>TRBD1|NA|TRBJ1-1|TRBV11-1
CASSLARDRETEAFF
TGTGCCAGCAGCTTAGCGAGGGACAGGGAAACTGAAGCTTTCTTT
>TRBD1|NA|TRBJ1-5|TRBV19
CASSAGTGGFGQPQHF
TGTGCCAGTAGTGCCGGGACAGGGGGATTTGGGCAGCCCCAGCATTTT
>TRBD2|NA|TRBJ2-2|TRBV11-3
CASKLAANTGELFF
TGTGCCAGCAAACTAGCGGCGAACACCGGGGAGCTGTTTTTT
>NA|NA|TRBJ1-5|TRBV19
CASQDRHNQPQHF
TGTGCCAGTCAGGACAGACATAATCAGCCCCAGCATTTT
>TRBD1|few|TRBJ1-4|TRBV2
CASRPDRGLNEKLFF
TGTGCCAGCAGGCCGGACAGGGGGCTGAATGAAAAACTGTTTTTT
>NA|NA|TRBJ2-7|TRBV5-1
CASSLNGRLDEQYF
TGCGCCAGCAGCTTGAATGGGAGACTCGACGAGCAGTACTTC
>TRBD1|NA|TRBJ1-2|TRBV5-5
CASTGTDRDYGYTF
TGTGCCAGCACCGGAACCGACAGGGACTATGGCTACACCTTC
>NA|NA|TRBJ2-5|TRBV5-4
CASSAGASQETQYF
TGTGCCAGCAGCGCAGGGGCCTCTCAAGAGACCCAGTACTTC
>TRBD1|once|TRBJ2-7|TRBV18
CASSPLRQGSSYEQYF
TGTGCCAGCTCACCCCTGAGACAGGGAAGCTCCTACGAGCAGTACTTC
>NA|NA|TRBJ1-4|TRBV19
CASREHSTNEKLFF
TGTGCCAGTAGGGAGCATTCAACTAATGAAAAACTGTTTTTT
>NA|NA|TRBJ1-2|TRBV6-6
CAGRGEGYGYTF
TGTGCCGGCCGGGGAGAGGGCTATGGCTACACCTTC
>NA|NA|TRBJ1-4|TRBV5-1
CASSLNVAATNEKLFF
TGCGCCAGCAGCTTGAATGTTGCAGCGACTAATGAAAAACTGTTTTTT
>NA|NA|TRBJ1-5|TRBV18
CASSPEGGPGQPQHF
TGTGCCAGCTCCCCGGAAGGGGGTCCGGGGCAGCCCCAGCATTTT
>NA|NA|TRBJ2-1|TRBV5-6
CASSLTGYKEQFF
TGTGCCAGCAGCTTGACAGGTTACAAGGAGCAGTTCTTC
>TRBD1|NA|TRBJ1-2|TRBV7-2
CASSAGQGGGYTF
TGTGCCAGCAGCGCGGGACAGGGTGGTGGCTACACCTTC
>NA|NA|TRBJ1-4|TRBV7-2
CASSFLATNEKLFF
TGTGCCAGCAGCTTTTTAGCAACTAATGAAAAACTGTTTTTT
>TRBD2|NA|TRBJ2-5|TRBV4-1
CASSQDGREGETQYF
TGCGCCAGCAGCCAAGATGGAAGGGAGGGGGAGACCCAGTACTTC
>TRBD2|once|TRBJ2-7|TRBV4-2
CASSQDTGTSVSYEQYF
TGTGCCAGCAGCCAAGATACCGGGACTAGCGTCTCCTACGAGCAGTACTTC
>TRBD1|NA|TRBJ2-7|TRBV18
CASSSGTGDYEQYF
TGTGCCAGCTCATCCGGGACAGGTGACTACGAGCAGTACTTC
>TRBD2|NA|TRBJ2-3|TRBV2
CASRREADTQYF
TGTGCCAGCAGGCGGGAGGCAGATACGCAGTATTTT
>NA|few|TRBJ2-5|TRBV4-3
CASSQDSSRETQYF
TGCGCCAGCAGCCAAGATTCCAGTCGAGAGACCCAGTACTTC
>TRBD1|NA|TRBJ1-1|TRBV5-8
CASSPGQPFMNTEAFF
TGTGCCAGCAGCCCGGGACAGCCGTTCATGAACACTGAAGCTTTCTTT
>NA|NA|TRBJ2-4|TRBV15
CATSRDPKTSTVAKNIQYF
TGTGCCACCAGCAGAGATCCTAAGACTAGTACGGTCGCCAAAAACATTCAGTACTTC
>TRBD1|NA|TRBJ1-4|TRBV18
CASSPLGQGGGEKLFF
TGTGCCAGCTCACCTCTCGGACAGGGAGGAGGGGAAAAACTGTTTTTT
>NA|NA|TRBJ2-3|TRBV6-5
CASSYNGADTQYF
TGTGCCAGCAGTTACAACGGGGCAGATACGCAGTATTTT
>TRBD2|NA|TRBJ2-5|TRBV7-2
CASRDNGLASETQYF
TGTGCCAGCAGGGATAACGGACTAGCTTCGGAGACCCAGTACTTC